This entry lists 9 T cell receptor beta chains sequenced from one sample in a study of shared clonotypes between healthy human individuals. Clones were read by immunoSEQ multiplex PCR, and TCRdb kept only the in-frame ones, dropping some. The sample holds hundreds of thousands of clones, about 74% seen once. The sample comprised memory CD4+ T cells sorted from blood. Regarding subset: CD45RA-negative fraction. The receptors shown here come from a woman under 40 in good health.

V is TRBV28 and J is TRBJ2-7; D tentatively reads TRBD1 or TRBD2 (5 bases each). The V gene's germline CDR1 is MDHEN and CDR2 SYDVKM. The V gene lost 6 bases and the J gene lost 4 bases, with 16 bases spanning the gap. The CDR3 totals 14 residues. The CDR3 loop reads CASRETRDVYEQYF. The DNA of the CDR3 is TGTGCCAGCAGGGAAACCCGGGACGTTTACGAGCAGTACTTC.

The chain couples TRBV5-6 to TRBJ2-3; 8 nucleotides agree with TRBD1. CDR3 size: 15 residues. V gave up 4 bases and J gave up 2 bases; unmatched junction bases: 6. Looked up from germline, CDR1 is SGHDT and CDR2 is YYEEEE. The CDR3 nucleotides are TGTGCCAGCAGCCTGGGACAGGTGAACACAGATACGCAGTATTTT. This translates into CASSLGQVNTDTQYF. The full variable domain, its missing parts supplied by reference TRBV5-6 and TRBJ2-3, is DAGVTQSPTHLIKTRGQQVTLRCSPKSGHDTVSWYQQALGQGPQFIFQYYEEEERQRGNFPDRFSGHQFPNYSSELNVNALLLGDSALYLCASSLGQVNTDTQYFGPGTRLTVL.

The chain carries TRBV4-1 and TRBJ2-7; D is unclear. Germline lookup yields CDR1 MGHRA and CDR2 YSYEKL. This CDR3 comprises 13 residues. V lost 4 bases and J 4 bases, leaving 11 bases between the germline ends. In DNA form, the CDR3 reads TGCGCCAGCAGCCCACAATCAGGATACGAGCAGTACTTC. Its translation is CASSPQSGYEQYF.

This sequence joins TRBV6-6 and TRBJ2-1; D is unclear. The germline V and J ends were trimmed by 5 bases and 9 bases, with 11 bases remaining between them. The CDR3 has 12 amino acids. CDR1 is MNHNY, CDR2 SVGAGI, per germline (reference sequence). The CDR3 coding sequence is TGTGCCAGCAGTCCCGTTCTGGGTGAGCAGTTCTTC. It codes for CASSPVLGEQFF.

This clone was seen a single time. This chain links TRBV5-1 with TRBJ1-4; D is ambiguous. This CDR3 spans 13 amino acids. From germline, CDR1 is SGHRS and CDR2 YFSETQ. Trimming pared 2 bases from V and 7 bases from J, leaving 9 bases between. The CDR3 sequence: CASSFRYGEKLFF. The CDR3 region has the DNA TGCGCCAGCAGCTTTCGGTACGGTGAAAAACTGTTTTTT.

The chain has TRBV5-1 and TRBJ2-5, with 10 positions matching TRBD2. CDR1 SGHRS and CDR2 YFSETQ come from the germline V gene. J lost 11 bases, V lost 4 bases, and 17 bases had no gene match. This CDR3 region has 16 residues. The CDR3 DNA follows: TGCGCCAGCAGCACGTCCGGGACTAGCGCCTCGGGTGAGCAGTACTTC. Translated: CASSTSGTSASGEQYF.

The rearrangement uses TRBV11-2 and TRBJ1-1; D perhaps matches TRBD1 (5 bases). Germline V gene lookup returns CDR1 SGHAT and CDR2 FQNNGV. Trimming stripped 1 base from V and 0 bases from J, with 15 bases between. The CDR3 is 17 amino acids. CDR3 nucleotides: TGTGCCAGCAGCTTAGTGGGACGCGGGGCAATGAACACTGAAGCTTTCTTT. Translated: CASSLVGRGAMNTEAFF.

The V gene is TRBV4-1, the J gene TRBJ2-5; 8 bases are shared with TRBD2. Germline loops: CDR1 MGHRA, CDR2 YSYEKL. V trimming: 1 base; J trimming: 1 base; junction bases outside the gene matches: 5. CDR3 size: 16 residues. The CDR3 loop reads CASSQGAGEGQETQYF. CDR3 sequence (DNA): TGCGCCAGCAGCCAAGGAGCGGGAGAGGGCCAAGAGACCCAGTACTTC.

This sequence joins TRBV4-2 and TRBJ2-7, with D perhaps matching TRBD1 (6 bases). The CDR3 is 14 residues long. V shed 4 bases and J shed 2 bases, with 12 bases lying between them. Germline CDR1 and CDR2: LGHNA and YNFKEQ. The chain's CDR3 is CASSRGPGTYEQYF. The CDR3 DNA reads TGTGCCAGCAGCCGGGGGCCAGGAACCTACGAGCAGTACTTC.